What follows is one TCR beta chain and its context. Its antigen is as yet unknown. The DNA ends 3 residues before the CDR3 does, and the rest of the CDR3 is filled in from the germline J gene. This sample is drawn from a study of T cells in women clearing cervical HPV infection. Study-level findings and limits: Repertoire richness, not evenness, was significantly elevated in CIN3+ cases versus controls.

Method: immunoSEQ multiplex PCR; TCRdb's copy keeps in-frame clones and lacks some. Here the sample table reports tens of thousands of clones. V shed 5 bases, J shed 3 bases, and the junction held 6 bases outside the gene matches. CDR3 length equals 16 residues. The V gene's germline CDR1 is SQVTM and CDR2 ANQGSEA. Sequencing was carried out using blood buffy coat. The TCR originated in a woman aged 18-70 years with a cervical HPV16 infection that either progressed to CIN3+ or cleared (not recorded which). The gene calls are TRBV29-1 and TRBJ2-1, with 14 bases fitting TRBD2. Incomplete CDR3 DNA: TGCAGCGTTACTGGACTAGCGGGAGGTTACTACAATGAG. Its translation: CSVTGLAGGYYNE. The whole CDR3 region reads CSVTGLAGGYYNEQFF.